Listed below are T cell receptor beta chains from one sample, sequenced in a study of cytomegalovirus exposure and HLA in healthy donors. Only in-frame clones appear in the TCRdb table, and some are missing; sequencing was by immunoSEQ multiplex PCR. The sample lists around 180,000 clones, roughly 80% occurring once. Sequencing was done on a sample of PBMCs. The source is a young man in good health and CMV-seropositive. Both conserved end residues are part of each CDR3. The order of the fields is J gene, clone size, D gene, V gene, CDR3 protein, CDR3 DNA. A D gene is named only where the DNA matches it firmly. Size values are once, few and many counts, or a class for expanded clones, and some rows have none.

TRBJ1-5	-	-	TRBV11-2	CASSLLAGQPQHF	TGTGCCAGCAGCTTATTGGCAGGCCAGCCCCAGCATTTT
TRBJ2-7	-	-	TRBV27	CASSTGSYEQYF	TGTGCCAGCAGTACAGGGTCCTACGAGCAGTACTTC
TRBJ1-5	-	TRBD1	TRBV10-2	CASTVDRGSNQPQHF	TGCGCCAGCACTGTAGACAGGGGTAGCAATCAGCCCCAGCATTTT
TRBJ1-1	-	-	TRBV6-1	CASSESFLGRNTEAFF	TGTGCCAGCAGTGAGTCCTTCCTGGGGCGGAACACTGAAGCTTTCTTT
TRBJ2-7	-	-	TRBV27	CASSLLRGAGGEQYF	TGTGCCAGCAGTTTATTACGGGGTGCAGGAGGCGAGCAGTACTTC
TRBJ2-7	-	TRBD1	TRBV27	CASSSQGDRVTYEQYF	TGTGCCAGCAGTTCACAGGGGGACAGGGTTACCTACGAGCAGTACTTC
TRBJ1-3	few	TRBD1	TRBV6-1	CASSEETGTGNTIYF	TGTGCCAGCAGTGAAGAGACAGGGACTGGAAACACCATATATTTT
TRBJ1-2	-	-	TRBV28	CASSLDQGGFNYGYTF	TGTGCCAGCAGTTTAGATCAGGGAGGGTTTAACTATGGCTACACCTTC
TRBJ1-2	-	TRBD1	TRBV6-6	CASSYSGQGNYGYTF	TGTGCCAGCAGTTACTCAGGACAGGGCAACTATGGCTACACCTTC
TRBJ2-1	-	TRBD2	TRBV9	CASSEGLAGLNEQFF	TGTGCCAGCAGCGAGGGACTAGCGGGATTGAATGAGCAGTTCTTC
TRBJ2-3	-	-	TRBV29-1	CSVEELGQVFDTQYF	TGCAGCGTTGAAGAGTTGGGTCAGGTTTTCGATACGCAGTATTTT